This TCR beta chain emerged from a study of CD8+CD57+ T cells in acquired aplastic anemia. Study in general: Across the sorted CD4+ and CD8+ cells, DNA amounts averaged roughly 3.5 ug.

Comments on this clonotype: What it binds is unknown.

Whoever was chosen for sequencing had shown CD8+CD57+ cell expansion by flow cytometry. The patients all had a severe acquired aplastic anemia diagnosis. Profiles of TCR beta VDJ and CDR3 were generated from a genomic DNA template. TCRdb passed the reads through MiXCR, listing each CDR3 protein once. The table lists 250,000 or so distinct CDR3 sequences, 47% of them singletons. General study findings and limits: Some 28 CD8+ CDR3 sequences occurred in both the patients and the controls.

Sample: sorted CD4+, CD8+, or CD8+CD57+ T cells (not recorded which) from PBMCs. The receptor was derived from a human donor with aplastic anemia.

The CDR3, as DNA: TGTGCCAGCAGCTTAGTTGTAGATACGCAGTATTTT. Amino acids: CASSLVVDTQYF. The rearrangement joins TRBV7-6 to TRBJ2-3; D is unclear. From germline, CDR1 is SGHVS and CDR2 FNYEAQ. The ends were cut back, 1 base at V and 5 bases at J, with 4 bases in the middle. The CDR3 loop spans 12 amino acids.